The 19 T cell receptor beta chains below all came from one sample that was sequenced in a study of cytomegalovirus exposure and HLA in healthy donors. The table came from immunoSEQ multiplex PCR; TCRdb's copy has only in-frame clones and leaves some out. The table includes tens of thousands of clones, 70% to 90% detected once. The source material was PBMCs. The receptors originated from a man aged 25 to 40 in good health and CMV-seronegative.

The V call is TRBV7-2, the J call TRBJ1-5; D possibly corresponds to TRBD1 (5 bases). V lost 1 base and J lost 6, with 13 bases in between. CDR3 length equals 15 residues. Germline assignment: CDR1 SGHTA and CDR2 FQGNSA. This CDR3 is CASSLGGDRAQPQHF. CDR3 sequence (DNA): TGTGCCAGCAGCTTAGGGGGCGACCGTGCTCAGCCCCAGCATTTT.

In this sample, this clone turned up once. The V and J genes are TRBV5-1 and TRBJ1-1; D may be TRBD1 (5 bases). Trimming shortened V by 2 bases and J by 8 bases, and 16 bases separated the two germline ends. The CDR3 runs 14 residues. Germline-derived CDR1 and CDR2 are SGHRS and YFSETQ. The CDR3 protein is CASSLGGGSGEAFF. The CDR3, as DNA: TGCGCCAGCAGCTTAGGTGGGGGGTCAGGGGAAGCTTTCTTT. The whole variable domain, filled in from reference TRBV5-1 and TRBJ1-1, reads KAGVTQTPRYLIKTRGQQVTLSCSPISGHRSVSWYQQTPGQGLQFLFEYFSETQRNKGNFPGRFSGRQFSNSRSEMNVSTLELGDSALYLCASSLGGGSGEAFFGQGTRLTVV.

This clone was seen more than once but under ten times. The rearrangement links TRBV6-1 to TRBJ2-7; D gene uncertain. CDR1 is MNHNS, CDR2 SASEGT, per germline. The germline V and J ends were trimmed by 7 bases and 0 bases, with 7 bases remaining between them. This CDR3 spans 12 amino acids. This CDR3 reads CASTGVSYEQYF. CDR3 DNA sequence: TGTGCCAGCACCGGAGTCTCCTACGAGCAGTACTTC.

This chain connects TRBV6-1 to TRBJ2-7; 10 nucleotides line up with TRBD2. Germline trimming cut 5 bases from V and 5 bases from J; bases unmatched to any gene: 3. The length of the CDR3 is 13 residues. Germline-derived CDR1 and CDR2 are MNHNS and SASEGT. The DNA for the CDR3 is TGTGCCAGCAGTAGACTAGCGGGCCACGAGCAGTACGTC. This codes for CASSRLAGHEQYV.

The chain employs TRBV9 and TRBJ1-1, with D tentatively TRBD1 (6 bases). The CDR3 runs to 15 residues. V was clipped by 1 base and J by 4 bases, with 14 bases between them. Germline CDR1 SGDLS, CDR2 YYNGEE. CDR3 loop: CASSVNSRGGTEAFF. In nucleotides, the CDR3 is TGTGCCAGCAGCGTAAACAGTAGAGGGGGCACTGAAGCTTTCTTT.

A note on this clone: One end of the junction is discordant with germline, which a read error may explain. The chain couples TRBV10-3 to TRBJ1-5, with a possible D match to TRBD1 (6 bases). The CDR3 length is 17 residues. Per the germline V gene, CDR1 is ENHRY and CDR2 is SYGVKD. CDR3 DNA sequence: TGTGCCATCAGTGAAGACAGCCGAGACAGGCGAGATCAGCTCCAGCATTTT. It translates to CAISEDSRDRRDQLQHF.

The chain combines TRBV5-4 with TRBJ2-2; 10 nucleotides align to TRBD1. The V segment lost 4 bases and the J segment 6 bases; nucleotides outside the gene matches: 9. This CDR3 is built from 16 residues. Looked up from germline, CDR1 is SGHNT and CDR2 is YYREEE (reference sequence). This CDR3 reads CASSLTGGRVSGELFF. The CDR3 DNA reads TGTGCCAGCAGCCTGACAGGGGGCAGGGTGTCCGGGGAGCTGTTTTTT. The full variable domain, with the rest looked up from reference TRBV5-4 and TRBJ2-2, is ETGVTQSPTHLIKTRGQQVTLRCSSQSGHNTVSWYQQALGQGPQFIFQYYREEENGRGNFPPRFSGLQFPNYSSELNVNALELDDSALYLCASSLTGGRVSGELFFGEGSRLTVL.

The gene calls are TRBV19 and TRBJ2-1, with no clear D. CDR3 length: 16 residues. Germline CDR1 is LNHDA and CDR2 is SQIVND (reference sequence). Deletions cut 3 bases from V and 5 bases from J, with 17 bases between. As DNA, the CDR3 is TGTGCCAGTAGTATCCAGGCCATTCAGATACACAATGAGCAGTTCTTC. Amino acid sequence: CASSIQAIQIHNEQFF.

Worth noting for this clone: This sample includes further DNA sequences coding for the same CDR3. The V call is TRBV20-1, the J call TRBJ1-1, with D unclear. Germline assignment: CDR1 DFQATT and CDR2 SNEGSKA (reference sequence). V lost 6 bases and J 0 bases, leaving 5 bases between the germline ends. The CDR3 spans 11 residues. In nucleotides, the CDR3 is TGCAGTGCCCCGTTGAACACTGAAGCTTTCTTT. Protein: CSAPLNTEAFF.

This sequence joins TRBV6-1 and TRBJ1-3, with D unclear. V lost 6 bases to trimming and J lost 7 bases, with 10 bases between them. Germline V lookup: CDR1 MNHNS, CDR2 SASEGT. This CDR3 has 12 residues. In DNA form, the CDR3 reads TGTGCCAGCAGGCCCTCAACTAACACCATATATTTT. It codes for CASRPSTNTIYF.

The V call is TRBV4-1, the J call TRBJ1-2; possibly TRBD1 for D (5 bases). Germline V lookup: CDR1 MGHRA, CDR2 YSYEKL. Trimming stripped 4 bases from V and 6 bases from J, with 9 bases between. CDR3 length: 12 residues. In DNA, the CDR3 is TGCGCCAGCAGCCCTGGGGGGAATGGCTACACCTTC. Translating it yields CASSPGGNGYTF.

Only one count was recorded for this clone. The chain employs TRBV19 and TRBJ1-2; 7 bases fit TRBD1. CDR1 is LNHDA, CDR2 SQIVND, per germline (reference sequence). The CDR3 runs 14 residues. V shed 6 bases and J 5 bases; nucleotides not matched to a gene: 9. The CDR3 sequence: CASRPPGGRYGYTF. CDR3 in DNA: TGTGCCAGTAGACCCCCAGGGGGGCGTTATGGCTACACCTTC.

V gene TRBV15 combines with J gene TRBJ2-3; no definite D call. The CDR3 is 19 residues long. Germline CDR1 reads LNHNV; CDR2 reads YYDKDF (reference sequence). Trimming cost V 1 base and J 2 bases, with 22 bases left between them. CDR3 sequence: CATSRVLRPPVQDTDTQYF. DNA of the CDR3: TGTGCCACCAGCAGAGTTCTCAGGCCCCCGGTCCAAGACACAGATACGCAGTATTTT.

The rearrangement joins TRBV30 to TRBJ1-1; no clear D. Germline V gene lookup returns CDR1 GTSNPN and CDR2 SVGIG (reference sequence). The CDR3 runs to 13 residues. V shed 4 bases and J shed 1 base, with 10 bases lying between them. The chain's CDR3 is CAWTEGPNTEAFF. As DNA, the CDR3 is TGTGCCTGGACGGAGGGCCCGAACACTGAAGCTTTCTTT.

The rearrangement uses TRBV15 and TRBJ1-1, with 11 nucleotides matching TRBD1. The V gene's germline CDR1 is LNHNV and CDR2 YYDKDF (reference sequence). There are 15 residues in the CDR3. The junction had 5 bases not matched to a gene; V was cut back by 3 bases and J by 5 bases. The CDR3 is CATSRGTGGSTEAFF. CDR3 DNA sequence: TGTGCCACCAGCAGGGGGACAGGGGGAAGTACTGAAGCTTTCTTT.

The chain is built from TRBV4-3 and TRBJ2-1; 10 bases are a match to TRBD1. The CDR3 sequence is 15 residues long. V gave up 0 bases and J gave up 6 bases; unmatched junction bases: 2. Germline V gene data show CDR1 as LGHNA and CDR2 as YSLEER. DNA for the CDR3: TGCGCCAGCAGCCAAGAGGGACAGGGGACCAATGAGCAGTTCTTC. Translation: CASSQEGQGTNEQFF.

The chain carries TRBV6-6 and TRBJ2-7, with a weak D call TRBD2 (5 bases). The CDR3 has 16 amino acids. Germline V gene data show CDR1 as MNHNY and CDR2 as SVGAGI (reference sequence). V was cut by 2 bases and J by 0 bases, with 14 bases left in between. The CDR3 loop reads CASSYDRGYSSYEQYF. DNA of the CDR3: TGTGCCAGCAGTTACGATCGGGGATACAGCTCCTACGAGCAGTACTTC.

The chain is built from TRBV19 and TRBJ1-2, with 9 bases fitting TRBD1. Germline values: CDR1 LNHDA, CDR2 SQIVND (reference sequence). The CDR3 length is 15 residues. V lost 9 bases and J lost 4; bases outside the gene matches: 12. This chain's CDR3 is CASRTGALLFYGYTF. CDR3 coding DNA: TGTGCCAGCAGGACAGGGGCCTTACTTTTCTATGGCTACACCTTC.

J is TRBJ2-4 and V is TRBV2, with 9 positions matching TRBD2. This CDR3 comprises 18 residues. Germline CDR1 reads SNHLY; CDR2 reads FYNNEI. With 8 bases clipped from V and 0 bases from J, the junction kept 14 bases outside the gene matches. The CDR3: CASGGLAGESIAKNIQYF. The CDR3 DNA follows: TGTGCCAGCGGAGGGTTAGCGGGAGAAAGTATAGCCAAAAACATTCAGTACTTC. Full variable domain (remainder filled in from reference TRBV2 and TRBJ2-4): EPEVTQTPSHQVTQMGQEVILRCVPISNHLYFYWYRQILGQKVEFLVSFYNNEISEKSEIFDDQFSVERPDGSNFTLKIRSTKLEDSAMYFCASGGLAGESIAKNIQYFGAGTRLSVL.